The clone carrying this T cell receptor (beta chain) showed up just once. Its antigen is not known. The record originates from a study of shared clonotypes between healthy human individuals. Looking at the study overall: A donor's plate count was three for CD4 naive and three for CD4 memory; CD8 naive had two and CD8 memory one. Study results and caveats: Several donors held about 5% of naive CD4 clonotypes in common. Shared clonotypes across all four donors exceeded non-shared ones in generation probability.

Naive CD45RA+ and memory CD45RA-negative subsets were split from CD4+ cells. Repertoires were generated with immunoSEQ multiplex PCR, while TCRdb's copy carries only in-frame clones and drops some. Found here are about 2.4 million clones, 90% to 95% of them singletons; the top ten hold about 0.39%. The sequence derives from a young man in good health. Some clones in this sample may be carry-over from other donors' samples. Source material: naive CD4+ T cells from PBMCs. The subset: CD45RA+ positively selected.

The DNA for the CDR3 is TGTGCCAGCAGCCCTGGCCCCCAGGAGACCCAGTACTTC. Translating gives CASSPGPQETQYF. This sequence joins TRBV13 and TRBJ2-5, with D uncertain. V lost 5 bases and J lost 5, with 12 bases in between. This CDR3 spans 13 amino acids. Germline values: CDR1 PRHDT, CDR2 FYEKMQ (reference sequence).